The rows below give T cell receptor beta chains drawn from one sample of a study of blood T cells in healthy people across ages. TCRdb reprocessed the 5' RACE reads via MiXCR and lists one record per CDR3 protein. Of 650,000 to 900,000 distinct CDR3 sequences listed, approximately 67% are singletons. The material sequenced was blood. All receptors derive from a man between 25 and 39 years old in good health. CDR3s include the opening cysteine and the closing phenylalanine or tryptophan. The D gene is left open where the match is weak. The size entry is marked missing in some rows and otherwise reads once, few, many or a size class.

j_call clone_size v_call d_call cdr3_aa cdr3_nt
TRBJ2-1 few TRBV12-3/TRBV12-4 NA CASSLPGTNEQFF TGTGCCAGCAGTTTACCGGGGACCAATGAGCAGTTCTTC
TRBJ2-3 NA TRBV6-5 TRBD1 CASRDRGYTSTDTQYF TGTGCCAGCAGAGACAGGGGGTATACTAGCACAGATACGCAGTATTTT
TRBJ2-7 many TRBV7-3 NA CASKRGMNYEQYF TGTGCCAGCAAAAGAGGGATGAACTACGAGCAGTACTTC
TRBJ2-1 NA TRBV6-2/TRBV6-3 TRBD1 CASSYDRANNEQFF TGTGCCAGCAGTTATGACAGGGCTAACAATGAGCAGTTCTTC
TRBJ2-7 NA TRBV2 NA CASRKTGYEQYF TGTGCCAGCCGAAAGACAGGCTACGAGCAGTACTTC
TRBJ1-4 NA TRBV27 NA CASSPQGQISELFF TGTGCCAGCAGTCCCCAAGGGCAGATCTCGGAACTGTTTTTT
TRBJ2-1 NA TRBV20-1 NA CSARGQALTPYNEQFF TGCAGTGCTAGGGGCCAGGCTCTTACCCCCTACAATGAGCAGTTCTTC
TRBJ2-1 NA TRBV7-9 NA CASSLGRTPYNEQFF TGTGCCAGCAGCTTAGGCAGGACCCCCTACAATGAGCAGTTCTTC
TRBJ2-5 NA TRBV29-1 TRBD2 CSTGLAGAQETQYF TGCAGCACCGGACTAGCGGGGGCTCAAGAGACCCAGTACTTC
TRBJ2-1 NA TRBV7-2 TRBD2 CATGAGRDNEQFF TGTGCCACCGGGGCCGGGAGGGACAATGAGCAGTTCTTC
TRBJ1-2 once TRBV9 NA CASSVDGTPRDGYTF TGTGCCAGCAGCGTAGATGGGACCCCAAGGGATGGCTACACCTTC
TRBJ2-3 few TRBV29-1 NA CSVEAPSTDTQYF TGCAGCGTTGAGGCACCTAGCACAGATACGCAGTATTTT
TRBJ1-4 NA TRBV12-3/TRBV12-4 NA CASRRVGHGDEKLFF TGTGCCAGCAGAAGAGTGGGACATGGTGATGAAAAACTGTTTTTT
TRBJ2-1 NA TRBV11-1 NA CASSPDTYNEQFF TGTGCCAGCAGCCCTGACACCTACAATGAGCAGTTCTTC
TRBJ2-1 NA TRBV3-1 NA CASSPGREFDEQFF TGTGCCAGCAGCCCCGGACGAGAATTCGATGAGCAGTTCTTC